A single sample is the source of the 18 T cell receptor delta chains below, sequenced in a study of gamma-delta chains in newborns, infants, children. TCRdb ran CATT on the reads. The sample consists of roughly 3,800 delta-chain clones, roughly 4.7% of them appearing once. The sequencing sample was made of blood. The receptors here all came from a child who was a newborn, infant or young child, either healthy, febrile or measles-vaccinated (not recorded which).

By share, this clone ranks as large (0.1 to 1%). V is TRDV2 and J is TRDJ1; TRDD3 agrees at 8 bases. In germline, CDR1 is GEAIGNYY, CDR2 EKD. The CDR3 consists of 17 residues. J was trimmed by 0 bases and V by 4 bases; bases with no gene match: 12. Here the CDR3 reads CACEGLGVKRDTDKLIF. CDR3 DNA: TGTGCCTGTGAAGGACTGGGGGTAAAGAGGGACACCGATAAACTCATCTTT.

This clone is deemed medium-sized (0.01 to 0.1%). The DNA for the CDR3 is TGTGCCTGTGACCCTATTACTGGGGGATACGCGGGCGGTTCCGATAAACTCATCTTT. Translation gives CACDPITGGYAGGSDKLIF. The V call is TRDV2, the J call TRDJ1; 13 bases are a match to TRDD3. J lost 3 bases, V lost 3 bases, and 15 bases had no gene match. There are 19 residues in the CDR3. Germline V gene sequence: CDR1 GEAIGNYY, CDR2 EKD.

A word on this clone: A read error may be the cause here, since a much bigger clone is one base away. The CDR3 region is CACGTVDTGGSSWDTRQMFF. The CDR3 nucleotides read TGTGCCTGTGGCACCGTGGACACTGGGGGAAGCTCCTGGGACACCCGACAGATGTTTTTC. This chain connects TRDV2 to TRDJ3; TRDD3 matches at 9 bases. Germline lookup yields CDR1 GEAIGNYY and CDR2 EKD. The CDR3 has 20 residues.

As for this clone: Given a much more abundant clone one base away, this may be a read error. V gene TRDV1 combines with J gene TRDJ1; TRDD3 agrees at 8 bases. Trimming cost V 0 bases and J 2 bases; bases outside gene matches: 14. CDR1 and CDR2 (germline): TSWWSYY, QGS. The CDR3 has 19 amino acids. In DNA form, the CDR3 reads TGTGCTCTTGGGGAACTAGTGGTATCGGGGATACCGTGGACCGATAAACTCATCTTT. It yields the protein CALGELVVSGIPWTDKLIF.

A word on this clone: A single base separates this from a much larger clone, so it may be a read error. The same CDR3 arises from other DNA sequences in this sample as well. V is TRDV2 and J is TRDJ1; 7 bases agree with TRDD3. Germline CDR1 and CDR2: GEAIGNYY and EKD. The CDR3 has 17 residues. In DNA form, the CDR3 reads TGCGCCTGTGACACCGTGGGGGACCCCCGGTACACCGATAAACTCATCTTT. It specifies CACDTVGDPRYTDKLIF.

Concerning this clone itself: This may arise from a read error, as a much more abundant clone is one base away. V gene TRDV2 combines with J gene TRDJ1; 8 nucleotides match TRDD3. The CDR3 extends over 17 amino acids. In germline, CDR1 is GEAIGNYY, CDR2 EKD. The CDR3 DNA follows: TGTGCCTGTGACTCACTGGGGGCTTTACCAGTCACCGATAAACCCATCTTT. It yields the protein CACDSLGALPVTDKPIF.

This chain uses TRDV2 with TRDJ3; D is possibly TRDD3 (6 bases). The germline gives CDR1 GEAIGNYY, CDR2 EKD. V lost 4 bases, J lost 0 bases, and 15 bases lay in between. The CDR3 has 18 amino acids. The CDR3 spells CACERPGDNSWDTRQMFF. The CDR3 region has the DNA TGTGCCTGTGAAAGACCGGGGGACAACTCCTGGGACACCCGACAGATGTTTTTC.

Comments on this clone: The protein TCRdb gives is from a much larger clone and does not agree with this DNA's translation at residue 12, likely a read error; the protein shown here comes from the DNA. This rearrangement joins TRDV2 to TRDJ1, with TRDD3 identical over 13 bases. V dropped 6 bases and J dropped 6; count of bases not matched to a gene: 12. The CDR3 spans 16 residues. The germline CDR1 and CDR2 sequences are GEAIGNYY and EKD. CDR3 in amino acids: CACSQLGDTGTNKLIF. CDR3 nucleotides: TGTGCCTGTTCCCAACTGGGGGATACGGGGACCAATAAACTCATCTTT.

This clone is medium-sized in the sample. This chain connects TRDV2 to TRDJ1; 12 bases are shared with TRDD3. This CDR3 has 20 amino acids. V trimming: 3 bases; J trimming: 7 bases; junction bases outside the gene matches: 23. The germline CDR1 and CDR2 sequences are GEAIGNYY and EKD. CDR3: CACDPVSGGYAGPSGGKLIF. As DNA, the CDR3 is TGTGCCTGTGACCCAGTATCTGGGGGATACGCGGGCCCTTCCGGAGGTAAACTCATCTTT.

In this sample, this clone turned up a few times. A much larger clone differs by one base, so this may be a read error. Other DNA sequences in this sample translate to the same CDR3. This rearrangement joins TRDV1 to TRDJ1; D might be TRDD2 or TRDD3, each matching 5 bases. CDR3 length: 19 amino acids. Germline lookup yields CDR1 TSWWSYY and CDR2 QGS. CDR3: CALGELFPTRSLLVDKLIF. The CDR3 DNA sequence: TGTGCCCTTGGGGAACTCTTCCCTACGCGTTCTTTACTGGTCGATAAACTCATCTTT.

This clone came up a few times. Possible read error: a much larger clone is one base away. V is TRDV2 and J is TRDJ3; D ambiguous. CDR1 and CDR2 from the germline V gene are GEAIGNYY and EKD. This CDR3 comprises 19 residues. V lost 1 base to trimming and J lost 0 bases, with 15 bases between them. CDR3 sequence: CACDTVDARSSWDTRQMFF. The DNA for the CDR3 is TGTGCCTGTGACACAGTGGATGCAAGAAGCTCCTGGGACACCCGACAGATGTTTTTC.

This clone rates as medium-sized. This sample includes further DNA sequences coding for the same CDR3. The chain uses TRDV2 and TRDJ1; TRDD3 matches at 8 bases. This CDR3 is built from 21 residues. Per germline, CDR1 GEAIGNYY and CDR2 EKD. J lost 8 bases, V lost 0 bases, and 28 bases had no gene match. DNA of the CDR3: TGTGCCTGTGACACCGTTGGGGGATCTCTTCAGCCAAAATGGGAAAATATGAAACTCATCTTT. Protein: CACDTVGGSLQPKWENMKLIF.

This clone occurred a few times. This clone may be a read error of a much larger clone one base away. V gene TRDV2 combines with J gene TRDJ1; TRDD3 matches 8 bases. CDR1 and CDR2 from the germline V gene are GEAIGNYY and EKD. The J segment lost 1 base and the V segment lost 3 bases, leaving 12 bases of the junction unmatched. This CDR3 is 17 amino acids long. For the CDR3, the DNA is TGTGCCTGTGACCCCCTCACTGGGGATACTCTCACCGATAAACTCATCTTT. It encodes CACDPLTGDTLTDKLIF.

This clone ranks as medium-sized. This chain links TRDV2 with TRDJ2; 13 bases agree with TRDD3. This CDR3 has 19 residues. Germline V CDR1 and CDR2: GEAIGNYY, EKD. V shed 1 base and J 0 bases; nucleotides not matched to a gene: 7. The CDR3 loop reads CACDTVLGDTGALTAQLFF. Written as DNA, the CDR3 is TGTGCCTGTGACACTGTACTGGGGGATACGGGGGCTTTGACAGCACAACTCTTCTTT.

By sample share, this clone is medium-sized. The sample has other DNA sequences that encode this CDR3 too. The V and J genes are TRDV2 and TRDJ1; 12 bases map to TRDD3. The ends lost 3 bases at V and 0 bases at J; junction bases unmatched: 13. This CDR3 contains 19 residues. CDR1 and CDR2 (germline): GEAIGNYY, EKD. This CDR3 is CACDPVVLGDTPYTDKLIF. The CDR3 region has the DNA TGTGCCTGTGACCCCGTCGTACTGGGGGATACCCCGTACACCGATAAACTCATCTTT.

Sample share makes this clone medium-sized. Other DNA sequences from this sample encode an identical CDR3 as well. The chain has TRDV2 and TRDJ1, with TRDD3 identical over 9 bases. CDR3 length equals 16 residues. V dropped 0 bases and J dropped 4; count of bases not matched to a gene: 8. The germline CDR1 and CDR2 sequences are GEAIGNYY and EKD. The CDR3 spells CACDTASAGGFDKLIF. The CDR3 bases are TGTGCCTGTGACACCGCCTCTGCTGGGGGATTCGATAAACTCATCTTT.

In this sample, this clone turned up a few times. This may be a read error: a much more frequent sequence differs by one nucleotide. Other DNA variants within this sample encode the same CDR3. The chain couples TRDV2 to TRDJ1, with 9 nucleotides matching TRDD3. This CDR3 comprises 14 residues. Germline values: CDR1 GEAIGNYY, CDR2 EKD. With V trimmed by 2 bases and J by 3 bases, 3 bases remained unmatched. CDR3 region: CACDILGDADKLIF. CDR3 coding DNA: TGTGCCTGTGACATTCTGGGGGATGCCGATAAACTCATCTTT.

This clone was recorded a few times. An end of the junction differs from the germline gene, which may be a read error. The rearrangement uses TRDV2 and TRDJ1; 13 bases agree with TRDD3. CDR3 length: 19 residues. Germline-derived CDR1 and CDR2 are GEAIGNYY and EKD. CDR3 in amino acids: CACDTVTGGYGVYTGKLIF. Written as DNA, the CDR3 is TGTGCCTGTGACACCGTTACTGGGGGATACGGAGTATACACCGGTAAACTCATCTTT.